This T cell receptor beta chain was identified in a study of blood T cell repertoires in COVID-19. At the level of the study: Sources were T cells, B-cell-depleted T cells, or PBMCs; the material itself was cDNA or gDNA.

Followed over time, Seattle patients had been enrolled while infection was active. Germline V lookup: CDR1 GTSNPN, CDR2 SVGIG (reference sequence). The germline V and J ends were trimmed by 1 base and 9 bases, with 16 bases remaining between them. This CDR3 comprises 15 residues. Authors' data handling: Amplified reference gene primers provided the basis for estimating nucleated cell counts. TCRdb's copy holds only in-frame clones and misses some; the assay was immunoSEQ multiplex PCR. The V and J calls and the clone size are those of that table, but D and trimming were determined from the DNA. The profile shows 110,000 to 150,000 clones, 70% to 80% of them singletons.

The chain combines TRBV30 with TRBJ1-6; TRBD1 is a possible D gene (5 bases). The sequenced material came from peripheral blood. The origin of this receptor is a woman in her seventies with COVID-19, enrolled during active disease. The DNA of the CDR3 is TGTGCCTGGAGTGGCGGGACTGCTTGGGGTTCACCCCTCCACTTT. Translating gives CAWSGGTAWGSPLHF. Using reference TRBV30 and TRBJ1-6 for the parts outside the CDR3, the full variable domain is SQTIHQWPATLVQPVGSPLSLECTVEGTSNPNLYWYRQAAGRGLQLLFYSVGIGQISSEVPQNLSASRPQDRQFILSSKKLLLSDSGFYLCAWSGGTAWGSPLHFGNGTRLTVT.